The 20 T cell receptor beta chains given below trace back to one sample, sequenced in a study of cytomegalovirus exposure and HLA in healthy donors. In the PCR, 60 Vbeta and 13 Jbeta primers were used. TCRdb keeps only in-frame clones here, not all; method: immunoSEQ multiplex PCR. The table includes about 180,000 clones, 82% detected once. Sequenced input: PBMCs. These receptors came from a middle-aged man in good health and CMV-seronegative.

This chain joins TRBV7-2 and TRBJ2-3; no reliable D call. V gave up 7 bases and J gave up 1 base, with 6 bases separating them. Looked up from germline, CDR1 is SGHTA and CDR2 is FQGNSA. The CDR3 loop spans 12 amino acids. The DNA of the CDR3 is TGTGCCAGCAACTTCGGCACAGATACGCAGTATTTT. It specifies CASNFGTDTQYF.

The chain uses TRBV7-2 and TRBJ2-1, with D possibly matching TRBD2 (5 bases). The germline V gene has CDR1 SGHTA and CDR2 FQGNSA. V was shortened by 4 bases and J by 2 bases, with 6 bases between the two germline ends. This CDR3 has 13 residues. The CDR3 loop reads CASSSEAYNEQFF. The CDR3 bases are TGTGCCAGCAGCTCGGAGGCCTACAATGAGCAGTTCTTC.

The chain is built from TRBV6-5 and TRBJ2-6; tentative D call: TRBD1 (6 bases). Between the trimmed V and J ends, which lost 7 bases and 4 bases, there was a span of 14 bases. CDR3 size: 15 residues. Germline V gene data show CDR1 as MNHEY and CDR2 as SVGAGI. The CDR3, as DNA: TGTGCCAGCACCGCGGACAGCTACGGGGCCAACGTCCTGACTTTC. Translating gives CASTADSYGANVLTF.

The rearrangement links TRBV2 to TRBJ2-7; D possibly corresponds to TRBD1 (5 bases). This CDR3 is 15 amino acids long. Germline assignment: CDR1 SNHLY and CDR2 FYNNEI. The V end was cut by 3 bases, the J end by 2 bases, with 14 bases between. The CDR3 DNA reads TGTGCCAGCAGTGACCCTCGCAGGGCGACCTACGAGCAGTACTTC. Translated, it gives CASSDPRRATYEQYF.

The chain links TRBV27 to TRBJ1-4; D is ambiguous. CDR1 and CDR2 from the germline V gene are MNHEY and SMNVEV (reference sequence). CDR3 size: 14 residues. V lost 8 bases, J lost 4 bases, and 14 bases lay in between. The CDR3 is CASGERLNNEKLFF. CDR3 DNA sequence: TGTGCCAGCGGGGAGCGTCTTAATAATGAAAAACTGTTTTTT.

The chain links TRBV5-1 to TRBJ2-1, with D uncertain. V lost 4 bases and J lost 5, with 10 bases in between. CDR3 size: 13 residues. Germline values: CDR1 SGHRS, CDR2 YFSETQ. CDR3 residues: CASSPPGDNEQFF. The CDR3 DNA follows: TGCGCCAGCAGCCCCCCCGGAGACAATGAGCAGTTCTTC.

As DNA, the CDR3 is TGTGCCAGTAGTAGGGACAGACCCTATGGCTACACCTTC. Translated, it gives CASSRDRPYGYTF. The rearrangement uses TRBV19 and TRBJ1-2; TRBD1 matches at 7 bases. Trimming took 4 bases from V and 4 from J; bases not matched to a gene: 3. CDR3 length: 13 amino acids. The V gene's germline CDR1 is LNHDA and CDR2 SQIVND (reference sequence). Full variable domain (rest looked up from reference TRBV19 and TRBJ1-2): DGGITQSPKYLFRKEGQNVTLSCEQNLNHDAMYWYRQDPGQGLRLIYYSQIVNDFQKGDIAEGYSVSREKKESFPLTVTSAQKNPTAFYLCASSRDRPYGYTFGSGTRLTVV.

This sequence joins TRBV7-8 and TRBJ2-4, with D maybe TRBD1 (6 bases). CDR3 length: 13 amino acids. Per the germline V gene, CDR1 is SGHVS and CDR2 is FQNEAQ. The V and J ends lost 4 bases and 11 bases respectively, with 15 bases between them. DNA of the CDR3: TGTGCCAGCAGCTCCTCTGGACAGCGCCTTCAGTACTTC. Translated, it gives CASSSSGQRLQYF.

This chain connects TRBV28 to TRBJ2-7; the D is unclear. The CDR3 length is 12 residues. V was trimmed by 2 bases and J by 7 bases, leaving 9 bases between them. CDR1 and CDR2 (germline): MDHEN, SYDVKM. CDR3 sequence reads: CASSLLEREQYF. The CDR3 nucleotides are TGTGCCAGCAGTTTACTCGAGCGTGAGCAGTACTTC.

The chain carries TRBV28 and TRBJ1-3; 8 bases line up with TRBD1. CDR3 size: 15 residues. The trim removed 3 bases at V and 5 bases at J, leaving 6 bases unmatched. CDR1 and CDR2 (germline): MDHEN, SYDVKM. This CDR3 is CASSFIAGGRNTIYF. CDR3 nucleotide sequence: TGTGCCAGCAGTTTTATCGCAGGGGGCAGAAACACCATATATTTT.

Only one count was recorded for this clone. This chain links TRBV4-1 with TRBJ1-1; TRBD1 is a possible D gene (5 bases). There are 16 residues in the CDR3. V lost 4 bases, J lost 0 bases, and 15 bases lay in between. Looked up from germline, CDR1 is MGHRA and CDR2 is YSYEKL. The CDR3 DNA is TGCGCCAGCAGCCCCGGGCGGGGGACCCTGAACACTGAAGCTTTCTTT. Translating gives CASSPGRGTLNTEAFF.

V and J are TRBV2 and TRBJ1-1, with 7 bases identical to TRBD1. The germline gives CDR1 SNHLY, CDR2 FYNNEI. V lost 6 bases to trimming and J lost 5 bases; unmatched junction nucleotides: 9. The CDR3 extends over 14 amino acids. CDR3 loop: CASRSDRSATEAFF. CDR3 bases: TGTGCCAGCAGGTCGGACAGGTCAGCGACTGAAGCTTTCTTT. The complete variable domain, with remaining parts taken from reference TRBV2 and TRBJ1-1, reads EPEVTQTPSHQVTQMGQEVILRCVPISNHLYFYWYRQILGQKVEFLVSFYNNEISEKSEIFDDQFSVERPDGSNFTLKIRSTKLEDSAMYFCASRSDRSATEAFFGQGTRLTVV.

The sample holds a few counts of this clone. This sequence joins TRBV27 and TRBJ1-5, with 10 bases lining up with TRBD1. This CDR3 comprises 16 residues. Trimming removed 4 bases from V and 3 bases from J; junction bases left unmatched: 6. Per the germline V gene, CDR1 is MNHEY and CDR2 is SMNVEV (reference sequence). The CDR3, as DNA: TGTGCCAGCAGTTCGACAGGGGGCTGGGTCAATCAGCCCCAGCATTTT. Translated: CASSSTGGWVNQPQHF.

This chain links TRBV29-1 with TRBJ2-2; D uncertain. V lost 0 bases and J lost 6, with 5 bases in between. Germline CDR1 reads SQVTM; CDR2 reads ANQGSEA. This CDR3 region has 12 residues. For the CDR3, the DNA is TGCAGCGTTGAAGAGTCGTCCGGGGAGCTGTTTTTT. This translates into CSVEESSGELFF.

The genes are TRBV4-2 and TRBJ2-5; 8 bases match TRBD2. Germline trimming cut 4 bases from V and 3 bases from J; bases unmatched to any gene: 4. This CDR3 is 14 amino acids long. The germline CDR1 and CDR2 sequences are LGHNA and YNFKEQ. The CDR3 sequence: CASSLSGGKETQYF. Here the CDR3 DNA reads TGTGCCAGCAGCCTAAGCGGGGGAAAAGAGACCCAGTACTTC.

There are a few counts of this clone. Other DNA sequences in this sample translate to the same CDR3. The chain uses TRBV5-1 and TRBJ2-3; a weak D match, TRBD1 (6 bases). The CDR3 has 14 residues. V lost 0 bases, J lost 1 base, and 6 bases lay in between. In germline, CDR1 is SGHRS, CDR2 YFSETQ. In nucleotides, the CDR3 is TGCGCCAGCAGCTTGGGGACAGGCACAGATACGCAGTATTTT. Translated: CASSLGTGTDTQYF.

The chain is built from TRBV6-5 and TRBJ2-3, with D unclear. The CDR3 contains 15 residues. V lost 2 bases and J 0 bases, leaving 9 bases between the germline ends. The V gene's germline CDR1 is MNHEY and CDR2 SVGAGI. The CDR3 DNA sequence: TGTGCCAGCAGTTACGCACTGAGGAGCACAGATACGCAGTATTTT. Its protein is CASSYALRSTDTQYF.

This sequence joins TRBV7-9 and TRBJ1-1; TRBD1 aligns across 7 bases. CDR1 is SEHNR and CDR2 is FQNEAQ in the germline V gene (reference sequence). With V trimmed by 5 bases and J by 6 bases, 9 bases remained unmatched. The CDR3 is made up of 14 amino acids. CDR3 protein: CASSPGQSEAEAFF. For the CDR3, the DNA is TGTGCCAGCAGCCCGGGACAGAGTGAAGCTGAAGCTTTCTTT.

The chain employs TRBV18 and TRBJ1-5; D unclear. Germline V gene data show CDR1 as KGHSH and CDR2 as LQKENI. Trimming cost V 5 bases and J 0 bases, with 14 bases left between them. The CDR3 covers 16 residues. The CDR3 is CASSDSGPLSNQPQHF. In DNA form, the CDR3 reads TGTGCCAGCTCAGATTCTGGGCCTCTTAGCAATCAGCCCCAGCATTTT.

The genes are TRBV9 and TRBJ2-2; the D gene is possibly TRBD2 (7 bases). The germline CDR1 and CDR2 sequences are SGDLS and YYNGEE. The V end was cut by 3 bases, the J end by 6 bases, with 21 bases between. CDR3 length: 17 amino acids. The chain's CDR3 is CASSDPLRGGVAGELFF. CDR3 sequence (DNA): TGTGCCAGCAGCGATCCCCTAAGGGGGGGGGTTGCCGGGGAGCTGTTTTTT. The whole variable domain, remainder taken from reference TRBV9 and TRBJ2-2, is DSGVTQTPKHLITATGQRVTLRCSPRSGDLSVYWYQQSLDQGLQFLIQYYNGEERAKGNILERFSAQQFPDLHSELNLSSLELGDSALYFCASSDPLRGGVAGELFFGEGSRLTVL.